This entry describes one T cell receptor beta chain. Its specificity is unknown. The CDR3 is 14 amino acids. Germline V CDR1 and CDR2: MNHNS, SASEGT. Trimming took 6 bases from V and 0 from J; bases not matched to a gene: 3. Data came from immunoSEQ multiplex PCR; TCRdb stores just in-frame clones and leaves some out. The table records about 96,000 clones, about 94% of them present only once. The source of the sample is a study of graft-versus-host responses after intestinal transplantation. Study results and limitations: Maximum circulating GvH clone levels tracked with early post-transplant HvG decreases.

The receptor was derived from a human donor who received an intestinal transplant. This specimen was unstimulated CD4+ T cells sorted from spleen or lymph node cells, taken before intestinal transplant. The rearrangement uses TRBV6-1 and TRBJ2-7; TRBD1 aligns across 9 bases. CDR3 sequence reads: CASSRDRVSYEQYF. CDR3 nucleotide sequence: TGTGCCAGCAGCCGGGACAGGGTCTCCTACGAGCAGTACTTC.